This T cell receptor (beta chain) was observed in a study of response to subunit inactivated influenza vaccine. Using its own MiXCR run on the RT-PCR reads, TCRdb lists one record per CDR3 protein. This table holds about 160,000 distinct CDR3 sequences, roughly 10% found once. V dropped 1 base and J dropped 0 bases, with 7 bases sitting between them. There are 15 residues in the CDR3. CDR1 is SGHTA, CDR2 FQGNSA, per germline. The source was non-naive T cells sorted from PBMCs, collected 45 days after vaccination. The sequence came from a man aged 50-60 years who received an inactivated influenza vaccine. This sequence joins TRBV7-2 and TRBJ1-3; D gene ambiguous. The CDR3 nucleotides read TGTGCCAGCAGCTTAGGACTGCCCTCTGGAAACACCATATATTTT. Its translation is CASSLGLPSGNTIYF.